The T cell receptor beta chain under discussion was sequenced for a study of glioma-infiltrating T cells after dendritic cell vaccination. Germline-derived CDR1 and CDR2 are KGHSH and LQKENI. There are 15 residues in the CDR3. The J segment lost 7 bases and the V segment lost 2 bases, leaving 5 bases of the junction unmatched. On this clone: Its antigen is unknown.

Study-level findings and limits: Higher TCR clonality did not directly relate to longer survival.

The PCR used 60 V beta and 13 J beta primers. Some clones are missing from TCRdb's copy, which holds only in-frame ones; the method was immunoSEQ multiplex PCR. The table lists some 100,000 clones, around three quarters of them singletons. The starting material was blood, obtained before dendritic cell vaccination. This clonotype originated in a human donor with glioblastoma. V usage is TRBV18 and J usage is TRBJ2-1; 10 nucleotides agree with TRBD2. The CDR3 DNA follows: TGTGCCAGCTCACCAGGGACTAGCGCGAATAATGAGCAGTTCTTC. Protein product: CASSPGTSANNEQFF.